This T cell receptor (beta chain) was obtained from a study of blood T cells in healthy people across ages. On the study more broadly: Every two T cells gave about one barcoded beta molecule via template switching.

A J-beta primer mix and a sample-barcoded 5' primer were used in a second PCR of about 7 to 11 cycles. Using its own MiXCR run on the 5' RACE reads, TCRdb lists one record per CDR3 protein. The data show some 700,000 distinct CDR3 sequences, with over 20% seen just once and around 22% held by the top ten. The CDR3 totals 14 residues. The V gene's germline CDR1 is DFQATT and CDR2 SNEGSKA (reference sequence). This clonotype was detected only a few times. Input material: blood. The sequence was obtained from an older man in good health. The chain carries TRBV20-1 and TRBJ2-5, with D possibly TRBD2 on 7 matching bases. The J call may be wrong; the DNA end is better matched by TRBJ2-7. In nucleotides, the CDR3 is TGCAGTGCTAGAGGGGGGGGGCAGGTTCACGAGCAGTACTTC. Protein sequence: CSARGGGQVHEQYF.